The entry below describes one T cell receptor beta chain. These data originate in a study of blood T cell repertoires in COVID-19. Study summary: The cDNA or gDNA used as material had been derived from T cells, B-cell-depleted T cells, or PBMCs.

Authors' processing steps: Reference gene primers were amplified, and this amplification served to estimate nucleated cell counts. Sequenced by immunoSEQ multiplex PCR; TCRdb stores in-frame clones only, minus some. From that table come the V and J calls and clone size; the DNA was used to work out D and trimming. The repertoire holds under 350,000 clones, with roughly nine tenths as singletons. The CDR3 is 14 residues long. CDR1 is SQVTM and CDR2 is ANQGSEA in the germline V gene. The V end lost 6 bases, the J end lost 2 bases, and 14 bases lay between the germline ends. The V and J genes are TRBV29-1 and TRBJ1-5, with D tentatively TRBD1 (6 bases). Material for sequencing was peripheral blood. This clonotype was sampled from a man aged 18-30 years with active or convalescent COVID-19. CDR3 DNA sequence: TGCAGCGTACTGATATCAGGGGGCAATCAGCCCCAGCATTTT. Residues: CSVLISGGNQPQHF.